This entry concerns a single T cell receptor beta chain. Its antigen is still unknown. The data originate from a study of CD8+CD57+ T cells in acquired aplastic anemia. On the study more broadly: The DNA of sorted CD4+ and CD8+ cells averaged 3.2 ug. Average CD4+ read depth in healthy donors was 11 million or so reads.

Regarding the study as a whole: Patients showed no significant difference from controls in CD8+ Simpson's diversity. Patients shared twenty-nine CD8+ CDR3 sequences with controls.

It was genomic DNA that served as the template for profiling TCR beta VDJ and CDR3. Each CDR3 protein is one row after TCRdb ran MiXCR on the reads. The sample records about 210,000 distinct CDR3 sequences, over 60% being singletons. Trimming pared 5 bases from V and 9 bases from J, leaving 13 bases between. Germline CDR1 and CDR2: KGHDR and SFDVKD. The CDR3 covers 13 residues. The genes are TRBV24-1 and TRBJ2-1, with no clear D. The origin of this receptor is a human donor in good health. The sample taken for sequencing was sorted CD4+, CD8+, or CD8+CD57+ T cells (not recorded which) from PBMCs. CDR3 residues: CATSAEVSAEQFF. The CDR3 nucleotides read TGTGCCACCAGTGCTGAGGTGTCGGCTGAGCAGTTCTTC.